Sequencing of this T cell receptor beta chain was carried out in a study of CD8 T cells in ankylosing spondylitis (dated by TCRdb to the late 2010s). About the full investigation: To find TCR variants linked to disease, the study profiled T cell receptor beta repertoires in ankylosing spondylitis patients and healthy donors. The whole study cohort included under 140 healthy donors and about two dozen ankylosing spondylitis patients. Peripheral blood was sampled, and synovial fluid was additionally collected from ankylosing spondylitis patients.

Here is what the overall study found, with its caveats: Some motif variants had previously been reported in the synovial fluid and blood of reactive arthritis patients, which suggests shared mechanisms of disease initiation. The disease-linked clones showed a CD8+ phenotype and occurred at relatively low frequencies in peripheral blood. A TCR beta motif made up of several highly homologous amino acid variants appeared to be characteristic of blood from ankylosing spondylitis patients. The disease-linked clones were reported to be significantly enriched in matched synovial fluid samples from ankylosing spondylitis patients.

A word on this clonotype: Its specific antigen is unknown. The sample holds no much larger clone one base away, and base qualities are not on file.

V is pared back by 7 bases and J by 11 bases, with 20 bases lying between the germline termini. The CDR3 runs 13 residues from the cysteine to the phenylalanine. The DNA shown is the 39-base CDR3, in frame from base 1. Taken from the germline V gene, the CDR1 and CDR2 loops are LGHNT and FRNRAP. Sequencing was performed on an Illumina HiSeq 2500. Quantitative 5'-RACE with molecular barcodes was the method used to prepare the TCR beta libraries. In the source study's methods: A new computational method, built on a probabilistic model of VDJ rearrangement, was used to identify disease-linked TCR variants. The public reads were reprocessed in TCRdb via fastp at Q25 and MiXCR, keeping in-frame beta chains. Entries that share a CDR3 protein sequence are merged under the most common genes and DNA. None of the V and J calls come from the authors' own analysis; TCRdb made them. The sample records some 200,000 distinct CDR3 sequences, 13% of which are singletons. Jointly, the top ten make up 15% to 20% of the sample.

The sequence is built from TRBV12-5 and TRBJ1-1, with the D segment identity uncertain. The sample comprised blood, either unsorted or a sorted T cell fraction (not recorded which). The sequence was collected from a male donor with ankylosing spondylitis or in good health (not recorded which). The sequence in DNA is TGTGCTAGTGCCCCGGGCGGGAATTTCGGGGCTTTCTTT. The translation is CASAPGGNFGAFF.